Below are 2 T cell receptor beta chains sequenced from a single sample in a study of T cells after yellow fever vaccination. MiXCR, run by TCRdb on the 5' RACE reads, gives a single entry per CDR3 protein. The sample records about 220,000 distinct CDR3 sequences, approximately 6.3% being singletons. Sample: CD4+ T cells sorted from PBMCs, taken on the day of the yellow fever booster vaccination. Every receptor here comes from a man between 25 and 39 years old who received the YFV17D yellow fever vaccine.

The chain joins TRBV6-1 to TRBJ2-7; 8 bases match TRBD2. Trimming removed 7 bases from V and 3 bases from J; junction bases left unmatched: 8. Germline V CDR1 and CDR2: MNHNS, SASEGT. CDR3 size: 14 residues. The CDR3: CASILREGGYEQYF. Here the CDR3 DNA reads TGTGCCAGCATTCTTCGGGAGGGAGGCTACGAGCAGTACTTC.

The rearrangement joins TRBV7-3 to TRBJ2-2, with D perhaps TRBD1 or TRBD2 (5 bases each). This CDR3 spans 15 amino acids. Germline assignment: CDR1 SGHTA and CDR2 FQGTGA. V was trimmed by 6 bases and J by 5 bases, leaving 16 bases between them. CDR3 residues: CASRLGGGSTGELFF. The CDR3 DNA reads as TGTGCCAGCAGACTGGGTGGGGGATCGACCGGGGAGCTGTTTTTT.